The entry below gives a single T cell receptor (beta chain) sequence along with its context. TCRdb keeps only in-frame clones here, not all; method: immunoSEQ multiplex PCR. This table has over 110,000 clones, roughly 92% appearing once. This record comes from a study of control samples from healthy donors and cancer patients. Germline assignment: CDR1 MNHEY and CDR2 SMNVEV (reference sequence). V lost 0 bases and J lost 4, with 25 bases in between. The CDR3 covers 21 residues. The J gene is TRBJ2-6, the V gene TRBV27; a weak D match, TRBD2 (6 bases). The receptor was derived from a man younger than 40 in good health. The sequenced sample was blood. The CDR3 spells CASSLSEGTVKTLWGANVLTF. The CDR3 DNA is TGTGCCAGCAGTTTATCTGAGGGGACTGTGAAAACGTTATGGGGGGCCAACGTCCTGACTTTC.